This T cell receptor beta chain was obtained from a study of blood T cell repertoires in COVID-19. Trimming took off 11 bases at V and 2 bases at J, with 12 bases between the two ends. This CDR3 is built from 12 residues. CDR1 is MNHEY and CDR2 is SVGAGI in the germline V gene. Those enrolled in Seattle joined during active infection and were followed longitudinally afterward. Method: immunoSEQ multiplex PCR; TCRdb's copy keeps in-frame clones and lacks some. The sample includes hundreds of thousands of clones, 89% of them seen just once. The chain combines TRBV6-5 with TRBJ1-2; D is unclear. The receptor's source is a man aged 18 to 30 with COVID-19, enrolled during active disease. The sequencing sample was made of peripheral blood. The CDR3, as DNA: TGTGCCGCGGGGTACCGAAACTATGGCTACACCTTC. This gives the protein CAAGYRNYGYTF.